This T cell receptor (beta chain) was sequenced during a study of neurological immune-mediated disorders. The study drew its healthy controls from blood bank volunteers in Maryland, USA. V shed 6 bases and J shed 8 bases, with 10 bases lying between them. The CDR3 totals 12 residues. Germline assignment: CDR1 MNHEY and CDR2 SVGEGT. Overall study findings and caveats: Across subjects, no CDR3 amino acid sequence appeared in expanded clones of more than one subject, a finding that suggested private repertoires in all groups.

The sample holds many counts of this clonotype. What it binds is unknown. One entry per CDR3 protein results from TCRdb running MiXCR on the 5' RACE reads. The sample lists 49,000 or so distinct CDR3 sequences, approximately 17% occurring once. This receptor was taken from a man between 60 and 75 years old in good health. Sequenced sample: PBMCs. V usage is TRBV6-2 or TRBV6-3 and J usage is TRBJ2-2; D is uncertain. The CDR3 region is CASRPQVGELFF. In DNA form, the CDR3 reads TGTGCCAGCAGACCCCAAGTAGGGGAGCTGTTTTTT.